The T cell receptor (beta chain) described here comes from a study of T cells after yellow fever vaccination. The J segment lost 3 bases and the V segment lost 8 bases, leaving 6 bases of the junction unmatched. The germline V gene encodes CDR1 ENHRY and CDR2 SYGVKD. The CDR3 consists of 14 residues. This clonotype was seen more than once but under ten times. Using its own MiXCR run on the 5' RACE reads, TCRdb lists one record per CDR3 protein. This sample has hundreds of thousands of distinct CDR3 sequences; roughly 9.4% occur once, and the top ten carry under 20%. The J gene is TRBJ2-1, the V gene TRBV10-3; 8 bases are a match to TRBD2. This material consisted of PBMCs, taken on the day of the first yellow fever vaccination. The TCR sequence derives from a man aged 18 to 30 who received the YFV17D yellow fever vaccine. The CDR3: CAIARGLGYNEQFF. The CDR3 DNA reads as TGTGCCATCGCCAGGGGACTAGGCTACAATGAGCAGTTCTTC.